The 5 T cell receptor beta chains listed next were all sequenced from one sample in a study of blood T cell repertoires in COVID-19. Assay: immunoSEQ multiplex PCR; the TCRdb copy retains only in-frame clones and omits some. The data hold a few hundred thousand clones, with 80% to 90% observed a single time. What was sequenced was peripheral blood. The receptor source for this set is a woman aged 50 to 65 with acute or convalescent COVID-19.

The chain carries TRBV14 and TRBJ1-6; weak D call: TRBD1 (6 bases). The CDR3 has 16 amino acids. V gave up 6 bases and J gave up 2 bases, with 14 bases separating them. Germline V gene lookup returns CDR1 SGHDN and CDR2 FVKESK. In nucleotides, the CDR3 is TGTGCCAGCAGACAGACTTCAGGGGCCTATAATTCACCCCTCCACTTT. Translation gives CASRQTSGAYNSPLHF.

The CDR3 nucleotides are TGTGCCAGCAGCTTGGAACCTACTGACACCGGGGAGCTGTTTTTT. Its translation is CASSLEPTDTGELFF. The chain joins TRBV5-4 to TRBJ2-2; D is unclear. The germline V and J ends were trimmed by 0 bases and 3 bases, with 9 bases remaining between them. CDR1 and CDR2 from the germline V gene are SGHNT and YYREEE (reference sequence). The CDR3 is 15 amino acids.

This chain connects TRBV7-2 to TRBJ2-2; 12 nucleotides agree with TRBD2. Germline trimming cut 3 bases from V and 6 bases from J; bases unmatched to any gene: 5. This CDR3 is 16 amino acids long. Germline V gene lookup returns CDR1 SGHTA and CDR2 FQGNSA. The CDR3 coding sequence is TGTGCCAGCAGCTTGACTAGCGGGAGTCGGTCCGGGGAGCTGTTTTTT. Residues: CASSLTSGSRSGELFF.

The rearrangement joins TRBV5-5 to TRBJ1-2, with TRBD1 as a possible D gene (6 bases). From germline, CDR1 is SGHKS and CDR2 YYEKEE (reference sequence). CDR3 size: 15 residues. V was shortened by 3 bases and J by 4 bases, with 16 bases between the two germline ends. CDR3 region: CASSSGGLDSYGYTF. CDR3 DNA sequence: TGTGCCAGCAGCTCCGGAGGACTGGACAGCTATGGCTACACCTTC.

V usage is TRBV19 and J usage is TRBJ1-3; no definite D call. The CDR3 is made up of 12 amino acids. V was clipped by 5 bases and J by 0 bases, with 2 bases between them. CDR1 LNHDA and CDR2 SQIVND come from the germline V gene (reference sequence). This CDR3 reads CASSYSGNTIYF. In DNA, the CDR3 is TGTGCCAGTAGTTACTCTGGAAACACCATATATTTT. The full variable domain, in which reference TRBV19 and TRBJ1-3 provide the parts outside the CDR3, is DGGITQSPKYLFRKEGQNVTLSCEQNLNHDAMYWYRQDPGQGLRLIYYSQIVNDFQKGDIAEGYSVSREKKESFPLTVTSAQKNPTAFYLCASSYSGNTIYFGEGSWLTVV.